This is a list of T cell receptor beta chains from one sample in a study of T cells after yellow fever vaccination. TCRdb fed the 5' RACE reads into MiXCR, producing one record per CDR3 protein. The sample has hundreds of thousands of distinct CDR3 sequences; 10% to 15% are singletons. The sample was PBMCs, taken on the day of the yellow fever booster vaccination. The receptors were sampled from a man aged 25 to 40 who received the YFV17D yellow fever vaccine. Both conserved end residues are trimmed from each CDR3. A D gene is named only where the DNA matches it firmly.

D: NA; J: TRBJ1-5; V: TRBV5-6; CDR3: ASSLYPNPPNQPQH
D: NA; J: TRBJ1-2; V: TRBV12-3/TRBV12-4; CDR3: ALYENGYT
D: TRBD2; J: TRBJ2-1; V: TRBV9; CDR3: ASSVGSSGSEQF
D: TRBD2; J: TRBJ2-3; V: TRBV6-5; CDR3: ASSYGSGSSNTQY
D: TRBD2; J: TRBJ2-3; V: TRBV15; CDR3: ATSRDSDSSGITDTQY
D: TRBD2; J: TRBJ2-1; V: TRBV6-2/TRBV6-3; CDR3: ASSYPLLAVYNEQF
D: TRBD2; J: TRBJ2-2; V: TRBV9; CDR3: ASSVFSGVSTGELF
D: TRBD2; J: TRBJ2-7; V: TRBV5-1; CDR3: ASSFGAVGLTYEQY
D: TRBD1; J: TRBJ2-5; V: TRBV19; CDR3: AGKYPDRVQETQY
D: NA; J: TRBJ1-5; V: TRBV27; CDR3: ASSQLTGFSNQPQH
D: TRBD1; J: TRBJ2-1; V: TRBV3-1; CDR3: ASSQEGQGNEQF
D: NA; J: TRBJ2-3; V: TRBV20-1; CDR3: SARRVPDTQY
D: NA; J: TRBJ2-2; V: TRBV7-2; CDR3: ASSPGPYPGELF
D: NA; J: TRBJ2-3; V: TRBV7-2; CDR3: ASSSQGSIYTDTQY
D: NA; J: TRBJ1-1; V: TRBV19; CDR3: ASSMSGTGGTEAF
D: TRBD2; J: TRBJ2-5; V: TRBV7-2; CDR3: ASMDGLVGGETQY
D: TRBD1; J: TRBJ2-7; V: TRBV12-3/TRBV12-4; CDR3: ASRTGGTGSEQY
D: NA; J: TRBJ2-7; V: TRBV5-1; CDR3: ASSAQGGSYEQY
D: NA; J: TRBJ2-3; V: TRBV5-1; CDR3: ASSLERATDTQY
D: TRBD2; J: TRBJ2-7; V: TRBV11-2; CDR3: ASSPYAPSGNRGGEQY
D: NA; J: TRBJ1-3; V: TRBV20-1; CDR3: SANTAGSGNTIY
D: NA; J: TRBJ1-2; V: TRBV6-2/TRBV6-3; CDR3: ASSYNGGYT
D: TRBD1; J: TRBJ1-3; V: TRBV5-1; CDR3: ASSPGQGGYGY
D: NA; J: TRBJ1-1; V: TRBV3-1; CDR3: ASSQDRGNTEAF
D: NA; J: TRBJ2-1; V: TRBV20-1; CDR3: SATIRESLYNEQF
D: NA; J: TRBJ2-7; V: TRBV29-1; CDR3: SAGRGRYEQY
D: TRBD2; J: TRBJ2-1; V: TRBV7-9; CDR3: ASNRVAGGPENEQF
D: NA; J: TRBJ1-2; V: TRBV7-2; CDR3: ASSLGLGSYGYT
D: NA; J: TRBJ1-1; V: TRBV11-2; CDR3: ASSVGTPEAF
D: TRBD1; J: TRBJ1-5; V: TRBV20-1; CDR3: SARPNNRGQPQH
D: TRBD1; J: TRBJ2-7; V: TRBV6-2/TRBV6-3; CDR3: ASTGQDLSYEQY
D: NA; J: TRBJ2-2; V: TRBV7-2; CDR3: ASSLGAGSGTGELF
D: NA; J: TRBJ2-3; V: TRBV6-1; CDR3: ASTGTYSTDTQY
D: NA; J: TRBJ1-5; V: TRBV6-5; CDR3: ASSYPNPSRDQPQH
D: NA; J: TRBJ2-1; V: TRBV5-1; CDR3: ASSLDRRSSYNEQF
D: TRBD2; J: TRBJ2-3; V: TRBV4-1; CDR3: ASSQEVAGGWADTQY
D: TRBD2; J: TRBJ2-5; V: TRBV3-1; CDR3: ASGTSGQETQY
D: TRBD1; J: TRBJ2-7; V: TRBV7-2; CDR3: ASSLERTGAYEQY
D: NA; J: TRBJ2-3; V: TRBV10-3; CDR3: AISEGNSLSDTQY
D: NA; J: TRBJ1-1; V: TRBV5-5; CDR3: ASSPVGARAGTEAF
D: NA; J: TRBJ2-3; V: TRBV5-4; CDR3: ASSSRLVQSTDTQY
D: NA; J: TRBJ1-4; V: TRBV7-2; CDR3: ASSPNGRNEKLF
D: NA; J: TRBJ2-7; V: TRBV20-1; CDR3: SATVGRENEQY
D: TRBD2; J: TRBJ2-2; V: TRBV7-3; CDR3: ASSFSPAGGVNTGELF
D: TRBD2; J: TRBJ2-1; V: TRBV27; CDR3: ASRTSGFNEQF
D: NA; J: TRBJ2-1; V: TRBV7-2; CDR3: ASSFDAANEQF
D: NA; J: TRBJ2-3; V: TRBV20-1; CDR3: SAPFGSADTQY
D: TRBD2; J: TRBJ2-2; V: TRBV7-9; CDR3: ASTQRGSGELF
D: TRBD2; J: TRBJ2-7; V: TRBV4-3; CDR3: ASSQDPQAGVYEQY